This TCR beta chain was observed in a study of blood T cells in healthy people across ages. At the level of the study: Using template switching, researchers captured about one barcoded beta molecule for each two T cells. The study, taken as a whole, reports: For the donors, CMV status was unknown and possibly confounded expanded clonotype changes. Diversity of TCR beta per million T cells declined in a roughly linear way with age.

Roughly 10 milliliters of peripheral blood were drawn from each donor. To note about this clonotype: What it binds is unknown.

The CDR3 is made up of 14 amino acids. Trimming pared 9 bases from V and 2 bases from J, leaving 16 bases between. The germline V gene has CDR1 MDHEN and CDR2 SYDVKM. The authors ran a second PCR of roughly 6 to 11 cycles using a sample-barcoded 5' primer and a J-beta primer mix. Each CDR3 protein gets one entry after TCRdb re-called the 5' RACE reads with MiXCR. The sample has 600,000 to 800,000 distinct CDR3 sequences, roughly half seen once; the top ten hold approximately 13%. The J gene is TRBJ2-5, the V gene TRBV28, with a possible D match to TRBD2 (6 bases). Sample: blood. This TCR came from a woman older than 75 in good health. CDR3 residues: CASSLRGMQETQYF. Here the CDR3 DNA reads TGTGCCAGTTCTCTACGGGGGATGCAAGAGACCCAGTACTTC.